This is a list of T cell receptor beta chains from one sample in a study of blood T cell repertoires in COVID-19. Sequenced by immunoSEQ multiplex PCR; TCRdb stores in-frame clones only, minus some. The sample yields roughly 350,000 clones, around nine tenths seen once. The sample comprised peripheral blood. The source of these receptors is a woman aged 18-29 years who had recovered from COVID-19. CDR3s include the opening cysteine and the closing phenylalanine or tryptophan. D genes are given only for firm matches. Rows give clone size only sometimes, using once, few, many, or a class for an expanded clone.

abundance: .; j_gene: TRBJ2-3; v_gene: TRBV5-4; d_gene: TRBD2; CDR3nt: TGTGCCAGCAGCTTGAGGACTAGCGGCACAGATACGCAGTATTTT; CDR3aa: CASSLRTSGTDTQYF
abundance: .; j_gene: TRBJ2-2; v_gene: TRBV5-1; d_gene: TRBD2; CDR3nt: TGCGCCAGCAGCTTGGATCCTAGCGGGGCGAACACCGGGGAGCTGTTTTTT; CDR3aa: CASSLDPSGANTGELFF
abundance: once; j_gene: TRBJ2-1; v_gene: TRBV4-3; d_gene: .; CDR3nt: TGCGCCAGCAGCCAAGATAGCCTAGCGCTCAATGAGCAGTTCTTC; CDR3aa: CASSQDSLALNEQFF
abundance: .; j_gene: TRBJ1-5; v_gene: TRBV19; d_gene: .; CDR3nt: TGTGCCAGTAGTATCTCAGGGGCGCAGAGTCTAACTCAGCCCCAGCATTTT; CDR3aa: CASSISGAQSLTQPQHF
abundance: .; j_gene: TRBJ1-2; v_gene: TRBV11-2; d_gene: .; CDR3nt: TGTGCCAGCAGCTTAGGTATATATGGCTACACCTTC; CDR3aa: CASSLGIYGYTF
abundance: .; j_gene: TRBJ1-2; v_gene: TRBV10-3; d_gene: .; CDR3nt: TGTGCCATCAGTGATGGCAGGGGTAGCTATGGCTACACCTTC; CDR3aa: CAISDGRGSYGYTF
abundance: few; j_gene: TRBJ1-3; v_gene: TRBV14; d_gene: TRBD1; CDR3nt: TGTGCCAGCAGCCATACTCGACAGGGCTTTGGAAACACCATATATTTT; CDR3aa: CASSHTRQGFGNTIYF
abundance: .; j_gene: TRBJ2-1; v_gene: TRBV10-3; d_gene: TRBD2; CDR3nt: TGTGCCATCAGTGAGTCGAAAGCGGGAGATTACAATGAGCAGTTCTTC; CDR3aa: CAISESKAGDYNEQFF
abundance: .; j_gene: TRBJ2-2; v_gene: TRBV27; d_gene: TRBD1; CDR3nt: TGTGCCAGCAGTCTATCCGACAGGGGGCGCCCCGGGGAGCTGTTTTTT; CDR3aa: CASSLSDRGRPGELFF
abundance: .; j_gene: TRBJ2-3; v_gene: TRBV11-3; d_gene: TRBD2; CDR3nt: TGTGCCAACAGCTTCGGGCTAGCGGACACAGATACGCAGTATTTT; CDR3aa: CANSFGLADTDTQYF
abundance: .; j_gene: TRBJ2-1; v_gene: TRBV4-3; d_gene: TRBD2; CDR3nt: TGCGCCAGCAGCCAAAACCTTGGACTAGGGGTCTACAATGAGCAGTTCTTC; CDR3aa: CASSQNLGLGVYNEQFF
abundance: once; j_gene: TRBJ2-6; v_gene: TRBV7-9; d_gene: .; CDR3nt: TGTGCCAGCAGCTTTTGGGAGGCCTCTGGGGCCAACGTCCTGACTTTC; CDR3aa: CASSFWEASGANVLTF
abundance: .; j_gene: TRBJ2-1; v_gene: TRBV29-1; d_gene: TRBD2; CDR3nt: TGCAGCGTTCCTCCAGGACTAGCGGGAGGGTACTACAATGAGCAGTTCTTC; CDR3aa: CSVPPGLAGGYYNEQFF
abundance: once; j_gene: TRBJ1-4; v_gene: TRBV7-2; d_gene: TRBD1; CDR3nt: TGTGCCAGCAGCAGCCAACAGGGGGCGGTGGAAAAACTGTTTTTT; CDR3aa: CASSSQQGAVEKLFF
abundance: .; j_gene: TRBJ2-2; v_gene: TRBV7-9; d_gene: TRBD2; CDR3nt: TGTGCCAGCAGCCTCCCGACTAGCGGGAGGGCGAACACCGGGGAGCTGTTTTTT; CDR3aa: CASSLPTSGRANTGELFF
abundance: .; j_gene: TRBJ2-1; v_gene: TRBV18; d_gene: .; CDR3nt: TGTGCCAGCTCATTCCTGCCGAGCGGACCCGCCTCCTACAATGAGCAGTTCTTC; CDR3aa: CASSFLPSGPASYNEQFF
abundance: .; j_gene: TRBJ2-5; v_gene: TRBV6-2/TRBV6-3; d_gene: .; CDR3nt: TGTGCCAGCAGTTACCGCCTGGACAAATTATCCCAAGAGACCCAGTACTTC; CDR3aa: CASSYRLDKLSQETQYF
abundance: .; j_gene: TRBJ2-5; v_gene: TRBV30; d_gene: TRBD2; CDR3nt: TGTGCCTGGAGTGCCCCAGCGGGAGGGCCAGTTGGGGAGACCCAGTACTTC; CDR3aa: CAWSAPAGGPVGETQYF
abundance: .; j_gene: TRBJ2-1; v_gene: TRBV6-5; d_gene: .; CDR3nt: TGTGCCAGCAGTTATGAGGCTGGCTCCTACAATGAGCAGTTCTTC; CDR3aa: CASSYEAGSYNEQFF
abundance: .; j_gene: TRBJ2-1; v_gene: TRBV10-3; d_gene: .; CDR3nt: TGTGCCATCAGTGAACGGGAGACAGACAATGAGCAGTTCTTC; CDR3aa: CAISERETDNEQFF
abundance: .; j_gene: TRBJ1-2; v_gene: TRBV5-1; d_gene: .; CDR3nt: TGCGCCAGCAGCCTCGACGGAGCGTATGGCTACACCTTC; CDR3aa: CASSLDGAYGYTF
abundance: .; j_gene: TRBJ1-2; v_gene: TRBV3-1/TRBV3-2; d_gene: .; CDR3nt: TGTGCCAGCAGCCAAATTGCCAGGGAATATGGCTACACCTTC; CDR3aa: CASSQIAREYGYTF
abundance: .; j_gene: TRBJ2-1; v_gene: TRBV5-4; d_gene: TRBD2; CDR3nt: TGTGCCAGCAGCCTGTCTAGCGGGAGGCACAATGAGCAGTTCTTC; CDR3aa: CASSLSSGRHNEQFF
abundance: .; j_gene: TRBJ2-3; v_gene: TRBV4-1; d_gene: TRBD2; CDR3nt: TGCGCCAGCAGCCAACGTCGGGGGGACTCCGCCACAGATACGCAGTATTTT; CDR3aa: CASSQRRGDSATDTQYF
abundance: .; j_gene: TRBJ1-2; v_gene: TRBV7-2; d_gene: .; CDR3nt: TGTGCCAGCAGCTTAGGTCGGGGGGGCCCCTATGGCTACACCTTC; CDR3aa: CASSLGRGGPYGYTF
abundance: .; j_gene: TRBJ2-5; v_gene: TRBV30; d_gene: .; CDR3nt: TGTGCCTGGAGTGAAACCGGGATCCGGGGGACCCAGTACTTC; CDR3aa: CAWSETGIRGTQYF
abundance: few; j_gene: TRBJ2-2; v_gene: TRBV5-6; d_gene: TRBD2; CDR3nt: TGTGCCAGCAGCGTGGGACTAGGGCACACCGGGGAGCTGTTTTTT; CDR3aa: CASSVGLGHTGELFF
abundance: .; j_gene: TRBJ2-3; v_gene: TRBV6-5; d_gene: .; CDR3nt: TGTGCCAGCAGTATTTCGGGCAGGGTCACAGATACGCAGTATTTT; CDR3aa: CASSISGRVTDTQYF
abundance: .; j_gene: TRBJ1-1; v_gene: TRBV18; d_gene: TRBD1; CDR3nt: TGTGCCAGCTCACCCGCAGGCAGGGACAGGGGGGATGATGAAGCTTTCTTT; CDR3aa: CASSPAGRDRGDDEAFF
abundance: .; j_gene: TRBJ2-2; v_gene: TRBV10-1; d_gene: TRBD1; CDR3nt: TGCGCCAGCAGTGAGGAACATCGACAGGGCGATAACACCGGGGAGCTGTTTTTT; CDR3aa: CASSEEHRQGDNTGELFF
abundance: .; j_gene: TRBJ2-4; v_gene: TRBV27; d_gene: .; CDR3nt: TGTGCCAGCAGTTTAGGTCGACAGTCGAAAAACATTCAGTACTTC; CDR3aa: CASSLGRQSKNIQYF
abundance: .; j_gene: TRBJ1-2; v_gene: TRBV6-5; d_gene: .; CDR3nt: TGTGCCAGCAGCCCCCGAGCCCCACACTATGGCTACACCTTC; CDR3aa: CASSPRAPHYGYTF
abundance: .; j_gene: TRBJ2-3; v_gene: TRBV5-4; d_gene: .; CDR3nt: TGTGCCAGCAGCTATGTGGCGGGCACAGATACGCAGTATTTT; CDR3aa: CASSYVAGTDTQYF
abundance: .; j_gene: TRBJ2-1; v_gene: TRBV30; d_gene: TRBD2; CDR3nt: TGTGCCTGGAGTTCTAGCGGGCCTGATGAGCAGTTCTTC; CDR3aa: CAWSSSGPDEQFF
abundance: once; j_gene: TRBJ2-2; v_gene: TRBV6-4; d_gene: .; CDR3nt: TGTGCCAGCAGCGGGAGACTAGGCGCGAACACCGGGGAGCTGTTTTTT; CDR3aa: CASSGRLGANTGELFF
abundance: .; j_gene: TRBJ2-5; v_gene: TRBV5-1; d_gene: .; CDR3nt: TGCGCCAGCAGCTTAACTCCTCAAGAGACCCAGTACTTC; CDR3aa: CASSLTPQETQYF
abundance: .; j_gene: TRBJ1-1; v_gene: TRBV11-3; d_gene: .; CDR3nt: TGTGCCAGCAGTCACCGTAGGGGGAAGAACACTGAAGCTTTCTTT; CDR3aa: CASSHRRGKNTEAFF